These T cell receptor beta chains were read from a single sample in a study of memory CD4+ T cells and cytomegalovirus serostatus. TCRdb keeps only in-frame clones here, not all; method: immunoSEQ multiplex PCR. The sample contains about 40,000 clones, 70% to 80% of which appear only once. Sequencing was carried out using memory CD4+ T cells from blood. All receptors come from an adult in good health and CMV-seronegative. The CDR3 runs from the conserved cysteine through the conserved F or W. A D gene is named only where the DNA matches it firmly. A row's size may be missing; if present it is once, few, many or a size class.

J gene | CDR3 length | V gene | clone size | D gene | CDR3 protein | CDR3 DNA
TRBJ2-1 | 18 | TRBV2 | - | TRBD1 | CASSEWKAGQGSTNEQFF | TGTGCCAGCAGTGAGTGGAAGGCGGGACAGGGGTCCACCAATGAGCAGTTCTTC
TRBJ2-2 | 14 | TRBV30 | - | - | CAWSLTRYTGELFF | TGTGCCTGGAGTCTGACTCGATACACCGGGGAGCTGTTTTTT
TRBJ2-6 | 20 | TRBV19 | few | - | CASISRGRTTAGSGANVLTF | TGTGCCAGTATTTCCCGGGGAAGGACTACAGCAGGATCTGGGGCCAACGTCCTGACTTTC
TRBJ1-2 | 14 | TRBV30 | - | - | CAWSVEGLNYGYTF | TGTGCCTGGAGTGTTGAGGGACTTAACTATGGCTACACCTTC
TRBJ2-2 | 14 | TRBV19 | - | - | CASSTQAYTGELFF | TGTGCCAGTAGTACCCAAGCCTATACCGGGGAGCTGTTTTTT
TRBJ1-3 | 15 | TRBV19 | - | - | CASRSTFLSGNTIYF | TGTGCCAGTAGGTCGACATTCCTCTCTGGAAACACCATATATTTT
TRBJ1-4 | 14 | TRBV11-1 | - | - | CASSLPRDDEKLFF | TGTGCCAGCAGCTTGCCCCGGGACGATGAAAAACTGTTTTTT
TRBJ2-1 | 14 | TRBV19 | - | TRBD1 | CASSLDRNYNEQFF | TGTGCCAGTAGTTTGGACAGGAACTACAATGAGCAGTTCTTC
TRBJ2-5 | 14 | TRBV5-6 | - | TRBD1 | CASSITGQEETQYF | TGTGCCAGCAGTATAACGGGACAGGAAGAGACCCAGTACTTC
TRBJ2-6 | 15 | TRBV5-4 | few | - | CASSFPKSGANVLTF | TGTGCCAGCAGCTTTCCTAAGTCTGGGGCCAACGTCCTGACTTTC
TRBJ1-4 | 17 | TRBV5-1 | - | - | CASSLVPLPPTNEKLFF | TGCGCCAGCAGCTTGGTTCCCCTGCCTCCAACTAATGAAAAACTGTTTTTT
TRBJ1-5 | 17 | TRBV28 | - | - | CASSLSGAGGYNQPQHF | TGTGCCAGCAGTTTATCGGGGGCGGGGGGCTACAATCAGCCCCAGCATTTT
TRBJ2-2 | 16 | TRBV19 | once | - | CASSTRWRGMTGELFF | TGTGCCAGTAGTACCCGATGGCGGGGAATGACCGGGGAGCTGTTTTTT
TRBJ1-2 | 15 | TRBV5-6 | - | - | CASSYHRELGYGYTF | TGTGCCAGCAGCTACCACAGGGAGTTGGGCTATGGCTACACCTTC
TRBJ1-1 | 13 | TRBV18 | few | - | CASSDYGGTEAFF | TGTGCCAGCTCGGATTACGGGGGGACTGAAGCTTTCTTT
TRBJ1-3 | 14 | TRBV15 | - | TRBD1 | CATSRTGTGNTIYF | TGTGCCACCAGCAGGACCGGGACAGGGAACACCATATATTTT
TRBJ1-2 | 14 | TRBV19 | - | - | CASSPGTQGYGYTF | TGTGCCAGTAGTCCCGGGACCCAAGGCTATGGCTACACCTTC
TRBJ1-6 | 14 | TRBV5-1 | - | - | CASSLEGPNSPLHF | TGCGCCAGCAGCTTGGAAGGCCCCAATTCACCCCTCCACTTT
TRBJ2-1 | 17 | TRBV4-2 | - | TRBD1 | CASSHVQGQGVNNEQFF | TGTGCCAGCAGCCACGTCCAAGGACAGGGGGTGAACAATGAGCAGTTCTTC
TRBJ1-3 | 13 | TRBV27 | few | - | CASRGHSGNTIYF | TGTGCCAGCAGGGGGCACTCTGGAAACACCATATATTTT
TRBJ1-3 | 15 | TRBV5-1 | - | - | CASSWDGISGNTIYF | TGCGCCAGCAGTTGGGACGGGATCTCTGGAAACACCATATATTTT
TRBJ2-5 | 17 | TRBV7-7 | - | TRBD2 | CASSPRGAAGGSETQYF | TGTGCCAGCAGCCCCCGGGGGGCAGCGGGGGGTAGCGAGACCCAGTACTTC
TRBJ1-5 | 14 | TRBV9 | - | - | CASSGDSSNQPQHF | TGTGCCAGCAGCGGCGACAGTAGCAATCAGCCCCAGCATTTT
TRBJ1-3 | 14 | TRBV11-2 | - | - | CASSLGERGNTIYF | TGTGCCAGCAGCTTAGGAGAACGTGGAAACACCATATATTTT
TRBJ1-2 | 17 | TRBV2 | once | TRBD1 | CASSPRLQGARNYGYTF | TGTGCCAGCAGTCCGCGATTACAGGGGGCGCGGAACTATGGCTACACCTTC
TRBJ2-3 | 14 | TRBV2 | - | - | CASGRGHATDTQYF | TGTGCCAGCGGGCGCGGCCACGCCACAGATACGCAGTATTTT
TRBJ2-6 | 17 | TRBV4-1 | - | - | CASSLLVGSSGANVLTF | TGCGCCAGCAGCCTATTAGTGGGGAGCTCTGGGGCCAACGTCCTGACTTTC
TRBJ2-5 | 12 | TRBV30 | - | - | CAWSVLKETQYF | TGTGCCTGGAGTGTACTTAAGGAGACCCAGTACTTC
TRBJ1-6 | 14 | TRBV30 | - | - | CAWSVTRDNSPLHF | TGTGCCTGGAGTGTAACCAGGGACAATTCACCCCTCCACTTT